Each of the 23 T cell receptor beta chains below was sequenced from the same sample in a study of shared clonotypes between healthy human individuals. Method: immunoSEQ multiplex PCR; TCRdb's copy keeps in-frame clones and lacks some. The sample lists some 470,000 clones; roughly four fifths were seen once. Sequenced material: PBMCs. All receptors derive from a woman aged 40 to 50 in good health. Some clones in this sample may be carry-over from other donors' samples.

Turning to this clone: This sample includes further DNA sequences coding for the same CDR3. This sequence joins TRBV2 and TRBJ2-5; D gene uncertain. V was clipped by 6 bases and J by 2 bases, with 7 bases between them. The CDR3 is 12 amino acids. Germline lookup yields CDR1 SNHLY and CDR2 FYNNEI. For the CDR3, the DNA is TGTGCCAGCAGGGGATTACAAGAGACCCAGTACTTC. Amino acid sequence: CASRGLQETQYF.

Of note for this clone: This likely stems from a read error, as it lies one base from a far larger clone. The gene calls are TRBV2 and TRBJ2-2, with TRBD1 matching over 9 bases. V lost 8 bases, J lost 4 bases, and 11 bases stayed unmatched. CDR3 size: 16 residues. From germline, CDR1 is SNHLY and CDR2 FYNNEI. CDR3 coding DNA: TGTGCCAGCTCCCGGACAGGGGTCGGTCTCACCGGGGAGCTGTTTTTT. It encodes CASSRTGVGLTGELFF. Using reference TRBV2 and TRBJ2-2 for the parts outside the CDR3, the full variable domain is EPEVTQTPSHQVTQMGQEVILRCVPISNHLYFYWYRQILGQKVEFLVSFYNNEISEKSEIFDDQFSVERPDGSNFTLKIRSTKLEDSAMYFCASSRTGVGLTGELFFGEGSRLTVL.

A note on this clone: One base away lies a much larger clone, so this may be a sequencing read error. The chain is built from TRBV4-3 and TRBJ1-4, with TRBD1 as a possible D gene (6 bases). There are 14 residues in the CDR3. V gave up 4 bases and J gave up 10 bases, with 16 bases separating them. The germline gives CDR1 LGHNA, CDR2 YSLEER. DNA of the CDR3: TGCGCCAGCAGCCCCACCGGGGAGGGGGGAAAACTGTTTTTT. This translates into CASSPTGEGGKLFF.

The chain couples TRBV4-1 to TRBJ1-5; D unresolved. Germline CDR1 is MGHRA and CDR2 is YSYEKL. Trimming removed 2 bases at V and 3 bases at J, with 5 bases between. The CDR3 has 13 residues. The CDR3 region has the DNA TGCGCCAGCAGCCAACGCCTCAATCAGCCCCAGCATTTT. As protein: CASSQRLNQPQHF.

V is TRBV18 and J is TRBJ2-3; 9 bases align to TRBD2. The CDR3 length is 16 residues. The germline V gene has CDR1 KGHSH and CDR2 LQKENI. Trimming took 4 bases from V and 0 from J; bases not matched to a gene: 5. The CDR3 DNA sequence: TGTGCCAGCTCACTTGGACTAGCGTCTAGCACAGATACGCAGTATTTT. Protein sequence: CASSLGLASSTDTQYF.

V and J are TRBV15 and TRBJ2-2; no definite D call. CDR3 size: 13 residues. Trimming removed 2 bases at V and 6 bases at J, with 7 bases between. Germline V gene sequence: CDR1 LNHNV, CDR2 YYDKDF (reference sequence). The DNA of the CDR3 is TGTGCCACCAGCAGATTAGTTCCCGGGGAGCTGTTTTTT. It encodes CATSRLVPGELFF.

The rearrangement links TRBV28 to TRBJ1-1, with D uncertain. Germline V gene sequence: CDR1 MDHEN, CDR2 SYDVKM. This CDR3 is 14 amino acids long. Between the trimmed V and J ends, which lost 2 bases and 5 bases, there was a span of 12 bases. Here the CDR3 reads CASSLSTKITEAFF. The CDR3 nucleotides read TGTGCCAGCAGTTTAAGCACCAAGATTACTGAAGCTTTCTTT. Full variable domain (remainder filled in from reference TRBV28 and TRBJ1-1): DVKVTQSSRYLVKRTGEKVFLECVQDMDHENMFWYRQDPGLGLRLIYFSYDVKMKEKGDIPEGYSVSREKKERFSLILESASTNQTSMYLCASSLSTKITEAFFGQGTRLTVV.

The chain carries TRBV5-1 and TRBJ2-1; 10 nucleotides align to TRBD1. After removal of 5 bases from V and 5 bases from J, the junction contained 7 bases not matched to a gene. The CDR3 sequence is 15 residues long. CDR1 is SGHRS and CDR2 is YFSETQ in the germline V gene. The CDR3 DNA sequence: TGCGCCAGCAGTACCCGGACAGGGGGTAACAATGAGCAGTTCTTC. This codes for CASSTRTGGNNEQFF.

V usage is TRBV29-1 and J usage is TRBJ2-1, with 9 bases lining up with TRBD1. The CDR3 runs 13 residues. Germline loops: CDR1 SQVTM, CDR2 ANQGSEA. J gave up 10 bases and V 7 bases, and 11 bases lay outside the gene matches. The CDR3 DNA sequence: TGCAGCGGGGCCGTAACAGGGGGCAGGGAGCAGTTCTTC. The encoded protein is CSGAVTGGREQFF.

This clone was seen more than once but under ten times. The V call is TRBV27, the J call TRBJ2-7; TRBD1 agrees at 9 bases. Trimming removed 6 bases from V and 3 bases from J; junction bases left unmatched: 9. Germline-derived CDR1 and CDR2 are MNHEY and SMNVEV (reference sequence). CDR3 length: 15 residues. The CDR3 coding sequence is TGTGCCAGCAGCCAGAAGCCGGGACAGGGCTACGAGCAGTACTTC. Translation gives CASSQKPGQGYEQYF.

For this clone: A read error is the likely source, as a far larger clone sits one nucleotide away. The genes are TRBV4-1 and TRBJ2-4; 8 bases line up with TRBD1. CDR1 and CDR2 from the germline V gene are MGHRA and YSYEKL. CDR3 length: 15 residues. The CDR3 DNA reads TGCGCCAGCAGCCCCGGGCGACAGGGGAAAAACATTCAGTGCTTC. This translates into CASSPGRQGKNIQCF.

Notes on this clone: With a much larger clone just one base away, this may be a read error. The sample contains more than one DNA sequence encoding this CDR3. The V and J genes are TRBV6-5 and TRBJ1-2; D might be TRBD1 (6 bases). Germline V lookup: CDR1 MNHEY, CDR2 SVGAGI. CDR3 length equals 13 residues. CDR3 in amino acids: CATSTGQNYGYTF. The CDR3 bases are TGCGCCACCTCGACAGGACAAAACTATGGCTACACCTTC.

This clone was recorded a few times. The sample contains more than one DNA sequence encoding this CDR3. The V gene is TRBV28, the J gene TRBJ2-3; 8 bases align to TRBD1. This CDR3 is 16 amino acids long. Germline V CDR1 and CDR2: MDHEN, SYDVKM. With V trimmed by 5 bases and J by 2 bases, 9 bases remained unmatched. The DNA of the CDR3 is TGTGCCAGCAGTCCGCGAACAGGGGGATTCACAGATACGCAGTATTTT. This codes for CASSPRTGGFTDTQYF. Based on the CDR3 plus reference TRBV28 and TRBJ2-3, the full variable domain is DVKVTQSSRYLVKRTGEKVFLECVQDMDHENMFWYRQDPGLGLRLIYFSYDVKMKEKGDIPEGYSVSREKKERFSLILESASTNQTSMYLCASSPRTGGFTDTQYFGPGTRLTVL.

This clone was counted only a few times. This sample also contains other DNA sequences that code for the same CDR3. CDR3 amino acids: CASSRNTEAFF. CDR3 sequence (DNA): TGTGCCAGTAGTAGGAACACTGAAGCTTTCTTT. V and J are TRBV19 and TRBJ1-1; no clear D gene. The CDR3 is 11 amino acids. Germline V gene sequence: CDR1 LNHDA, CDR2 SQIVND (reference sequence). Trimming took off 4 bases at V and 1 base at J, with 1 base between the two ends.

Notes on this clone: This sequence may be a read error, since a much larger clone differs from it by one base. The CDR3 DNA reads TGCGGCGTTGTGGGGGAAGGGACAGGGCTCTACGAGCAGTACTTC. Translating it yields CGVVGEGTGLYEQYF. The chain couples TRBV29-1 to TRBJ2-7; the match to TRBD1 covers 9 bases. CDR1 is SQVTM and CDR2 is ANQGSEA in the germline V gene. The CDR3 runs 15 residues.

Only one count was recorded for this clone. At one end, the junction sequence differs from germline, possibly due to a read error. This sequence joins TRBV20-1 and TRBJ1-2; 9 bases align to TRBD1. Germline loops: CDR1 DFQATT, CDR2 SNEGSKA (reference sequence). The CDR3 is 11 residues long. CDR3 sequence: CSAGAGGQGAF. Written as DNA, the CDR3 is TGCAGTGCTGGAGCGGGGGGACAGGGTGCCTTC.

This clone showed up just once. The V and J genes are TRBV10-3 and TRBJ2-3, with 9 bases aligning to TRBD2. After removal of 4 bases from V and 6 bases from J, the junction contained 8 bases not matched to a gene. CDR3 size: 15 residues. Germline V lookup: CDR1 ENHRY, CDR2 SYGVKD. The CDR3 DNA reads TGTGCCATCAGTGGTGATAGCGGGAGTACGGATACGCAGTATTTT. Protein product: CAISGDSGSTDTQYF.

J is TRBJ2-4 and V is TRBV25-1, with 8 positions matching TRBD2. The J segment lost 3 bases and the V segment lost 6 bases, leaving 10 bases of the junction unmatched. CDR1 and CDR2 from the germline V gene are MGHDK and SYGVNS. This CDR3 has 16 amino acids. CDR3 coding DNA: TGTGCCAGCAGGCGGGGACTAGGTCCTTACAAAAACATTCAGTACTTC. Protein sequence: CASRRGLGPYKNIQYF.

V usage is TRBV10-2 and J usage is TRBJ2-3, with no clear D. Per the germline V gene, CDR1 is WSHSY and CDR2 is SAAADI. Deletions cut 5 bases from V and 6 bases from J, with 18 bases between. The CDR3 length is 15 residues. This chain's CDR3 is CASSTYGNARDTQYF. The CDR3, as DNA: TGCGCCAGCAGTACCTACGGCAACGCCAGGGATACGCAGTATTTT.

Comment on this clone: A far more abundant clone sits one base away, making this likely a read error. This sample also contains other DNA sequences that code for the same CDR3. This chain joins TRBV27 and TRBJ2-1; a possible D gene is TRBD2 (5 bases). The germline V and J ends were trimmed by 2 bases and 5 bases, with 13 bases remaining between them. Germline assignment: CDR1 MNHEY and CDR2 SMNVEV (reference sequence). This CDR3 region has 15 residues. Here the CDR3 DNA reads TGTGCCAGCAGTTTAGGGTCATCGCGGGACAATGAGCAGTTCTTC. This sequence encodes CASSLGSSRDNEQFF.

The V and J genes are TRBV18 and TRBJ2-3; D is unclear. The CDR3 extends over 14 amino acids. Trimming cost V 2 bases and J 6 bases, with 12 bases left between them. Germline CDR1 and CDR2: KGHSH and LQKENI. The CDR3 loop reads CASSPTNKVDTQYF. CDR3 nucleotides: TGTGCCAGCTCACCAACCAATAAGGTGGATACGCAGTATTTT.

V usage is TRBV29-1 and J usage is TRBJ2-1; maybe TRBD2 (7 bases). This CDR3 comprises 14 residues. V was trimmed by 4 bases and J by 5 bases, leaving 15 bases between them. Germline V CDR1 and CDR2: SQVTM, ANQGSEA. DNA for the CDR3: TGCAGCGTTGCGCCACGGGGGGCGAACAATGAGCAGTTCTTC. Its translation is CSVAPRGANNEQFF.

The rearrangement links TRBV2 to TRBJ2-7; 10 positions agree with TRBD1. Trimming removed 6 bases from V and 3 bases from J; junction bases left unmatched: 8. The CDR3 has 15 amino acids. The germline gives CDR1 SNHLY, CDR2 FYNNEI. DNA of the CDR3: TGTGCCAGCAGACTGACCGGGACAGGGGACTACGAGCAGTACTTC. Its translation: CASRLTGTGDYEQYF.